This T cell receptor (beta chain) stems from a study of T-cell memory formation after mild COVID-19. Study outcomes and limitations: CD4+ bias marked clones expanding day 15 to 37, unlike balanced contracting clones. Contracting clones localized mainly to CM and EM when CD4+ and mainly to EMRA when CD8+.

Worth noting for this clonotype: Its antigen is currently unknown.

Employing constant-segment primers, 5'RACE generated TCR alpha and TCR beta cDNA libraries bearing sample barcodes and UMIs. TCRdb reanalysed the 5' RACE reads using MiXCR and keeps one entry per CDR3 protein. This table holds fewer than 400,000 distinct CDR3 sequences, approximately 13% found once. This clonotype was sampled from a man between 18 and 29 years old who had mild COVID-19 (a few samples of this study predate the infection). Cell type and time point are not known. Sequencing was done on a sample of PBMCs or a T cell subset sorted from them (not recorded which).

CDR3 DNA sequence: TGTGCCAGCTTCAAGGACAGGGGAGGCGATGAGCAGTTCTTC. This gives the protein CASFKDRGGDEQFF. This chain links TRBV18 with TRBJ2-1; 9 positions match TRBD1. Trimming at V came to 7 bases and at J to 8 bases, leaving 9 bases not matched to a gene. This CDR3 has 14 residues. In germline, CDR1 is KGHSH, CDR2 LQKENI. The complete variable domain, with remaining parts taken from reference TRBV18 and TRBJ2-1, reads NAGVMQNPRHLVRRRGQEARLRCSPMKGHSHVYWYRQLPEEGLKFMVYLQKENIIDESGMPKERFSAEFPKEGPSILRIQQVVRGDSAAYFCASFKDRGGDEQFFGPGTRLTVL.